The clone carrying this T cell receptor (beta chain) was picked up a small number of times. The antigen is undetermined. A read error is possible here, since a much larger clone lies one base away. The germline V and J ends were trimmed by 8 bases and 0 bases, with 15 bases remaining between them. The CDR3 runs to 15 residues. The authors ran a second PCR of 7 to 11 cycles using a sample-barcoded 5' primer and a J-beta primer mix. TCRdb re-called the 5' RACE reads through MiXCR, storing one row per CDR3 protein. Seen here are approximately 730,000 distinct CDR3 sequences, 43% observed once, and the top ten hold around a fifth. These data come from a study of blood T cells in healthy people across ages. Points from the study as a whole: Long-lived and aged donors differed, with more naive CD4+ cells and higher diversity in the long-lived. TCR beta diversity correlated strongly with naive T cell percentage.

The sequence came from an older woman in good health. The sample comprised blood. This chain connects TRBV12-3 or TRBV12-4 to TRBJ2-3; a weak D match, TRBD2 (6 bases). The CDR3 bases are TGTGCCAGCCGAGCCCGGAGGGGTAGCACAGATACGCAGTATTTT. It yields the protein CASRARRGSTDTQYF.